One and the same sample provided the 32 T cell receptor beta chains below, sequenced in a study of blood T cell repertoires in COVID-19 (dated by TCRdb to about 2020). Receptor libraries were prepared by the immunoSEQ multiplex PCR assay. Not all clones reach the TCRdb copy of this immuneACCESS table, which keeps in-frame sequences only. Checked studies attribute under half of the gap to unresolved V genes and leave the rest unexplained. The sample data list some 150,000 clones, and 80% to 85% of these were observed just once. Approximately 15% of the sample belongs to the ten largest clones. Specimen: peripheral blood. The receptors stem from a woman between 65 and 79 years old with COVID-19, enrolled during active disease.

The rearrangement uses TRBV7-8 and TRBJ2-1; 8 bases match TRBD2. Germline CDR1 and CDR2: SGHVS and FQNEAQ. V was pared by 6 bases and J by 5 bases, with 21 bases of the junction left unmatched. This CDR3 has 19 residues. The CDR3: CASRNPGHSSGRPDNEQFF. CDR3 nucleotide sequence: TGTGCCAGCAGGAACCCGGGGCATTCCAGCGGGAGACCGGACAATGAGCAGTTCTTC.

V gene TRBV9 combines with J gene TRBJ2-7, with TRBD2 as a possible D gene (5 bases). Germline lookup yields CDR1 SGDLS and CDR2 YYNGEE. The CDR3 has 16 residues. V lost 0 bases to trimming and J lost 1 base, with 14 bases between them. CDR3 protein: CASSVAPEARSYEQYF. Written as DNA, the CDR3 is TGTGCCAGCAGCGTAGCCCCGGAGGCGAGGTCCTACGAGCAGTACTTC.

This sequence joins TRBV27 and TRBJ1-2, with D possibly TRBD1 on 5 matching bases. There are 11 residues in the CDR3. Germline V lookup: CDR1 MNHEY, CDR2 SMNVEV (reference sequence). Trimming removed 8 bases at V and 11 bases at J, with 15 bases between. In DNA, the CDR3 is TGTGCCAGCGGGTCTAACAGGAGATACACCTTC. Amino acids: CASGSNRRYTF.

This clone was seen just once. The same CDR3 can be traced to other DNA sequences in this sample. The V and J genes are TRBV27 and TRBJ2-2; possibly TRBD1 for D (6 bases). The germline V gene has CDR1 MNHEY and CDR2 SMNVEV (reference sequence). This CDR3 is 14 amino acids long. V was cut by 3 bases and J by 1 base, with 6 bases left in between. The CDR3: CASSLGQNTGELFF. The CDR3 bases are TGTGCCAGCAGTTTGGGACAGAACACCGGGGAGCTGTTTTTT.

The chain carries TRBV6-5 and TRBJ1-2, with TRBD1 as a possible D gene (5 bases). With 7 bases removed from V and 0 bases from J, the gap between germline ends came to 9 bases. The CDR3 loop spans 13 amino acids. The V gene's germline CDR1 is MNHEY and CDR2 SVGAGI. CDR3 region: CASTRDSNYGYTF. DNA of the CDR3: TGTGCCAGCACCAGGGATTCTAACTATGGCTACACCTTC.

The CDR3 DNA is TGTGCCAGCAGCTCGACAGGGCCTTGGACCGGAAACACCATATATTTT. Translating gives CASSSTGPWTGNTIYF. V usage is TRBV5-6 and J usage is TRBJ1-3, with TRBD1 identical over 7 bases. Unmatched junction bases numbered 10, after V lost 3 bases and J lost 4 bases. CDR3 length equals 16 residues. Germline CDR1 is SGHDT and CDR2 is YYEEEE.

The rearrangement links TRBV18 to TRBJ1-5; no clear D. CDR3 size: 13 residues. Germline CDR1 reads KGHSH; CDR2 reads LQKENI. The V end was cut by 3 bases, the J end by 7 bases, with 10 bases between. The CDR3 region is CASSPSREQPQHF. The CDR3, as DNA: TGTGCCAGCTCACCTTCGCGTGAGCAGCCCCAGCATTTT.

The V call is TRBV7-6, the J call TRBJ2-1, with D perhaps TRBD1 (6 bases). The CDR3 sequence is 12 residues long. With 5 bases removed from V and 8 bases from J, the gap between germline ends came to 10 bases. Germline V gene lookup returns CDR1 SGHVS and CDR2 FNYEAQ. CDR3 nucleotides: TGTGCCAGCAGCACAGACAGGTATGAGCAGTTCTTC. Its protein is CASSTDRYEQFF.

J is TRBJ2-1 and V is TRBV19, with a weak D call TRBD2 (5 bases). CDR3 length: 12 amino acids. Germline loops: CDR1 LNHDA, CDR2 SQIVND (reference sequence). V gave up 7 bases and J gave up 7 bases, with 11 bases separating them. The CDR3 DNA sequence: TGTGCCAGTAACCGGCCGGGGAATGAGCAGTTCTTC. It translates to CASNRPGNEQFF.

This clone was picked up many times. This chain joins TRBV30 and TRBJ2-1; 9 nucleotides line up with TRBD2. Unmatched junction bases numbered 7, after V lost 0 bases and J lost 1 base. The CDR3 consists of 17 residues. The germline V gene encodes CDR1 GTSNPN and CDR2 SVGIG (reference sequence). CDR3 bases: TGTGCCTGGAGTGTATCGACTAGCGGCCGTTCCTACAATGAGCAGTTCTTC. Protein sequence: CAWSVSTSGRSYNEQFF.

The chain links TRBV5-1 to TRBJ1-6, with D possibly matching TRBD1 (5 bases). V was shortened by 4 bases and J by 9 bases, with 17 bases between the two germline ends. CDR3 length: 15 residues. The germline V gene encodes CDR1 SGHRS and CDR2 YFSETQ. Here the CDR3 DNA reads TGCGCCAGCAGCCAGGGACGGACCGGGGGTTCACCCCTCCACTTT. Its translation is CASSQGRTGGSPLHF.

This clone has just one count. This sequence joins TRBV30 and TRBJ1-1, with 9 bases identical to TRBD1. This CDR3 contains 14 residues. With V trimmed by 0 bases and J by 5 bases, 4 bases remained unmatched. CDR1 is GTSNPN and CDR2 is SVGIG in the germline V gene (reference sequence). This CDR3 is CAWSVGQGDTEAFF. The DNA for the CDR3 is TGTGCCTGGAGTGTGGGACAGGGTGATACTGAAGCTTTCTTT.

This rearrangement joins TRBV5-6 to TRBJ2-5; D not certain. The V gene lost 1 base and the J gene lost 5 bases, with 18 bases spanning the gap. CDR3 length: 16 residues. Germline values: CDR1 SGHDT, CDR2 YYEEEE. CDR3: CASSLRTGVSRETQYF. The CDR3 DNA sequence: TGTGCCAGCAGCTTGAGAACCGGTGTCTCGAGGGAGACCCAGTACTTC.

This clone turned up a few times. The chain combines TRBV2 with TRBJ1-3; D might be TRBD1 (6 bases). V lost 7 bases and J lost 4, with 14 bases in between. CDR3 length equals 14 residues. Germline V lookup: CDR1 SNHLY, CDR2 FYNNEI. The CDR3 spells CASTRGHGGNTIYF. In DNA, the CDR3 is TGTGCCAGCACCCGGGGACACGGGGGAAACACCATATATTTT. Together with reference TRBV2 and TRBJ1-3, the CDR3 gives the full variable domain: EPEVTQTPSHQVTQMGQEVILRCVPISNHLYFYWYRQILGQKVEFLVSFYNNEISEKSEIFDDQFSVERPDGSNFTLKIRSTKLEDSAMYFCASTRGHGGNTIYFGEGSWLTVV.

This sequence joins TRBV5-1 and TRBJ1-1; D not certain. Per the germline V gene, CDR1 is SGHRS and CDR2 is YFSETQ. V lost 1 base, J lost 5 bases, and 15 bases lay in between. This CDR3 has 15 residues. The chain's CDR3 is CASSLRGETGTEAFF. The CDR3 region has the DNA TGCGCCAGCAGCTTGCGGGGAGAAACTGGGACTGAAGCTTTCTTT. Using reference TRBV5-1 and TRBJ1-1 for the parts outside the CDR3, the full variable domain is KAGVTQTPRYLIKTRGQQVTLSCSPISGHRSVSWYQQTPGQGLQFLFEYFSETQRNKGNFPGRFSGRQFSNSRSEMNVSTLELGDSALYLCASSLRGETGTEAFFGQGTRLTVV.

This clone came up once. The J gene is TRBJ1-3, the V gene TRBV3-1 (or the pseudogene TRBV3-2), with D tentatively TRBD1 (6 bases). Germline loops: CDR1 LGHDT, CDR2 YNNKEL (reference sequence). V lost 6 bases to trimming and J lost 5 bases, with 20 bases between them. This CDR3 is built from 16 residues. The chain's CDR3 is CASSLYRVAYRNTIYF. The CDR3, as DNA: TGTGCCAGCAGTCTCTACAGGGTGGCTTATCGAAACACCATATATTTT.

CDR3 nucleotide sequence: TGTGCCATCAGCACAGACAGGCGCCTCTATGGCTACACCTTC. It yields the protein CAISTDRRLYGYTF. V gene TRBV10-3 combines with J gene TRBJ1-2; D possibly corresponds to TRBD1 (6 bases). CDR3 size: 14 residues. Germline CDR1 is ENHRY and CDR2 is SYGVKD. With 6 bases removed from V and 4 bases from J, the gap between germline ends came to 15 bases.

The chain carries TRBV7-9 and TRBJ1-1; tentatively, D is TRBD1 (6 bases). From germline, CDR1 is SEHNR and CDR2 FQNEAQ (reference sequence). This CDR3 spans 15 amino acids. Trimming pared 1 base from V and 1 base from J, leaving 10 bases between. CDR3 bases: TGTGCCAGCAGCTTAGAGGGGACAACGAACACTGAAGCTTTCTTT. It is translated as CASSLEGTTNTEAFF.

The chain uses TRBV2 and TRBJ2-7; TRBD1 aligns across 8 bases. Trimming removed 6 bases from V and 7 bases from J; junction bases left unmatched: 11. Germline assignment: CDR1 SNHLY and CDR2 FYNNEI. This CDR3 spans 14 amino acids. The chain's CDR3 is CASRIQGVSGEQYF. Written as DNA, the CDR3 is TGTGCCAGCAGAATACAGGGGGTATCGGGAGAGCAGTACTTC.

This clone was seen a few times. CDR3 DNA: TGTGCCAGCAGCCAGTCACAGGTTGAAGCTTTCTTT. It yields the protein CASSQSQVEAFF. The chain links TRBV3-1 (or the pseudogene TRBV3-2) to TRBJ1-1; possibly TRBD1 for D (5 bases). CDR1 and CDR2 from the germline V gene are LGHDT and YNNKEL (reference sequence). The CDR3 length is 12 residues. V lost 3 bases, J lost 7 bases, and 9 bases lay in between.

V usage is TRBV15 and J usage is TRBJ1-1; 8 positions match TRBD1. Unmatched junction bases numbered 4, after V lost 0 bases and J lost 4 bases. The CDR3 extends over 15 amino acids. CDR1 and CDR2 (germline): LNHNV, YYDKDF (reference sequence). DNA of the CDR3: TGTGCCACCAGCAGAGATAGGACAGGGAGCACTGAAGCTTTCTTT. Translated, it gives CATSRDRTGSTEAFF.

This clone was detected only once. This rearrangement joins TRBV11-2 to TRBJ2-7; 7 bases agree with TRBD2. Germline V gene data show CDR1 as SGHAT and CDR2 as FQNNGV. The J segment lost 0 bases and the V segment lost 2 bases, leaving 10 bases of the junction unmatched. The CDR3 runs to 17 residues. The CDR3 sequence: CASSLRVSGYDSYEQYF. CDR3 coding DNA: TGTGCCAGCAGCTTACGGGTTAGCGGGTACGACTCCTACGAGCAGTACTTC.

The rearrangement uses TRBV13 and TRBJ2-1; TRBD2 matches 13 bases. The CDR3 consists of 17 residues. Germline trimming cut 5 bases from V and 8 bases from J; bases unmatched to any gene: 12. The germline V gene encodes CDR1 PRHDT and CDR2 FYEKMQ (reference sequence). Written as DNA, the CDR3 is TGTGCCAGCAGCCTTCGGGGACTAGCGGGGACAAGGGATGAGCAGTTCTTC. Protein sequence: CASSLRGLAGTRDEQFF.

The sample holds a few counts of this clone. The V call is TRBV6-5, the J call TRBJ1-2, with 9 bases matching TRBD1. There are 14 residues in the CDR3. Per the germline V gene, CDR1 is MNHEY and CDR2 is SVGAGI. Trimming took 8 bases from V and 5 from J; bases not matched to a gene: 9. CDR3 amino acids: CASGTPGQGYGYTF. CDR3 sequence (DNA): TGTGCCAGCGGAACACCGGGACAGGGATATGGCTACACCTTC.

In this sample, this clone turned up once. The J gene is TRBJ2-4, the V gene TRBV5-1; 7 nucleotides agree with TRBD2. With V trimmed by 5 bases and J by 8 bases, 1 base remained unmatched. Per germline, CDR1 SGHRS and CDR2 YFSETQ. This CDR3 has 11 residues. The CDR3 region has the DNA TGCGCCAGCAGGGGGGGGGACATTCAGTACTTC. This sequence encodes CASRGGDIQYF.

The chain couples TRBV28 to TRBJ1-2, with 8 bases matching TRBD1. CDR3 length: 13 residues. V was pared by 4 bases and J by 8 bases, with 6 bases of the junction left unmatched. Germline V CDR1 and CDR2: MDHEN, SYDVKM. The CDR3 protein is CASSSTDREGYTF. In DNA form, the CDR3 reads TGTGCCAGCAGTTCCACGGACAGGGAAGGCTACACCTTC.

CDR3 amino acids: CASSPRDSVISYNEQFF. In nucleotides, the CDR3 is TGTGCCAGCAGCCCCCGGGACAGTGTAATCTCCTACAATGAGCAGTTCTTC. The J gene is TRBJ2-1, the V gene TRBV9; 7 nucleotides align to TRBD1. Germline loops: CDR1 SGDLS, CDR2 YYNGEE. The CDR3 loop spans 17 amino acids. V lost 4 bases to trimming and J lost 0 bases; unmatched junction nucleotides: 10.

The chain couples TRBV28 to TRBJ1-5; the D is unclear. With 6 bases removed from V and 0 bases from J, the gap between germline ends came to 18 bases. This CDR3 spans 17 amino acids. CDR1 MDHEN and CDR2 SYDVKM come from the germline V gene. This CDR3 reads CASRAPRGRYSNQPQHF. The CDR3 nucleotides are TGTGCCAGCAGGGCTCCACGAGGGCGTTATAGCAATCAGCCCCAGCATTTT.

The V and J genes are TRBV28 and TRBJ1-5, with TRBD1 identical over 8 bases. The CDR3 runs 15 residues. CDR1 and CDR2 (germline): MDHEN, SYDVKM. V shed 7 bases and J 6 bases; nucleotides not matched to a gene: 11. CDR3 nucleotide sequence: TGTGCCAGCACTCCCACGCGGACAGGGCTTCAGCCCCAGCATTTT. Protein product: CASTPTRTGLQPQHF.

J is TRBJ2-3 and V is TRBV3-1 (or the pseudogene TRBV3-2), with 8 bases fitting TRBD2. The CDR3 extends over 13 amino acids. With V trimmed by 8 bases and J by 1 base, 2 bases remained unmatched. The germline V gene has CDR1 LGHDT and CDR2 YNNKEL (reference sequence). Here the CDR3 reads CASLRGGTDTQYF. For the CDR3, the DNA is TGTGCCAGCTTGCGGGGGGGCACAGATACGCAGTATTTT.

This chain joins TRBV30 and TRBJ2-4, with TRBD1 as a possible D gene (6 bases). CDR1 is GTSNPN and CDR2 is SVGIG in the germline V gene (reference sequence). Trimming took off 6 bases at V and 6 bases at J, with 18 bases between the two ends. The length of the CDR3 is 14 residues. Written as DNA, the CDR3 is TGTGCCTGTACTCTGGGGGCAGGGTTAAACATTCAGTACTTC. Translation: CACTLGAGLNIQYF.

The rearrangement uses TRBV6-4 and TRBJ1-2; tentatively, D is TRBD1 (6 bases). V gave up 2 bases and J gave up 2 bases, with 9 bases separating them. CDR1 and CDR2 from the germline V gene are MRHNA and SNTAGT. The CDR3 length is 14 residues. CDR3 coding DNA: TGTGCCAGCAGTGACCAGACAGGAAACTATGGCTACACCTTC. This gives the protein CASSDQTGNYGYTF.